One and the same sample provided the 23 T cell receptor beta chains below, sequenced in a study of blood T cell repertoires in COVID-19. Profiled with immunoSEQ multiplex PCR; TCRdb holds only in-frame clones, not every one. The table records around 270,000 clones, 80% to 90% of them present only once. Sequencing was carried out using PBMCs or T cells enriched from blood (not recorded which). All receptors derive from a woman under 40 who had recovered from COVID-19.

The sample holds a few counts of this clone. The chain's CDR3 is CASSKAGQGTGELFF. The CDR3 DNA reads TGTGCCAGCAGCAAAGCGGGACAGGGCACCGGGGAGCTGTTTTTT. The chain is built from TRBV21-1 and TRBJ2-2; the table gives TRBD1 as D, unverified against the DNA. TRBV21-1 is an annotated pseudogene. CDR3 size: 15 residues.

In its sample, this clone was seen once. J is TRBJ1-5 and V is TRBV7-2; perhaps TRBD1 as D (5 bases). The CDR3 contains 13 residues. The germline V gene has CDR1 SGHTA and CDR2 FQGNSA. The ends were cut back, 11 bases at V and 5 bases at J, with 16 bases in the middle. CDR3 sequence: CASAWGDDQPQHF. The CDR3 coding sequence is TGTGCCTCCGCGTGGGGGGACGATCAGCCCCAGCATTTT.

The chain employs TRBV4-2 and TRBJ2-7; the match to TRBD2 covers 11 bases. Trimming removed 0 bases from V and 6 bases from J; junction bases left unmatched: 4. CDR1 is LGHNA, CDR2 YNFKEQ, per germline. The CDR3 totals 15 residues. The DNA of the CDR3 is TGTGCCAGCAGCCAAGATCGACTAGCGGGGAGCGAGCAGTACTTC. Protein sequence: CASSQDRLAGSEQYF.

The chain has TRBV5-4 and TRBJ1-1; D is possibly TRBD1 (6 bases). Germline CDR1 is SGHNT and CDR2 is YYREEE (reference sequence). The CDR3 totals 14 residues. The V gene lost 1 base and the J gene lost 5 bases, with 12 bases spanning the gap. DNA for the CDR3: TGTGCCAGCAGCTTGTGGATACAGGGAACTGAAGCTTTCTTT. Amino acids: CASSLWIQGTEAFF. Looking up the rest from reference TRBV5-4 and TRBJ1-1 gives the full variable domain: ETGVTQSPTHLIKTRGQQVTLRCSSQSGHNTVSWYQQALGQGPQFIFQYYREEENGRGNFPPRFSGLQFPNYSSELNVNALELDDSALYLCASSLWIQGTEAFFGQGTRLTVV.

A remark on this clone: Because it lacks the conserved phenylalanine or tryptophan at the end, this CDR3 is likely a read error. No DNA is shown, since the ends of the CDR3 on it are uncertain; the CDR3 is the one TCRdb lists. The chain is built from TRBV6-4 and TRBJ1-1; the tabulated D call, TRBD1, remains unverified against the DNA. The CDR3 has 9 amino acids, counting both end residues. The germline V gene has CDR1 MRHNA and CDR2 SNTAGT. This CDR3 is CASSDRQFL.

The chain recombines TRBV10-2 with TRBJ2-7; 10 positions agree with TRBD2. The length of the CDR3 is 17 residues. Germline V CDR1 and CDR2: WSHSY, SAAADI. V lost 2 bases to trimming and J lost 6 bases; unmatched junction nucleotides: 13. CDR3 sequence (DNA): TGCGCCAGCAGTGAGCCTAGCGGGAGAGGGGGTAGGGGCGAGCAGTACTTC. It encodes CASSEPSGRGGRGEQYF.

This chain joins TRBV3-1 (or the pseudogene TRBV3-2) and TRBJ1-2; no clear D gene. V lost 4 bases, J lost 2 bases, and 17 bases lay in between. Germline values: CDR1 LGHDT, CDR2 YNNKEL (reference sequence). CDR3 length equals 16 residues. CDR3 protein: CASSLLTLGTNYGYTF. CDR3 sequence (DNA): TGTGCCAGCAGCCTATTAACATTGGGCACCAACTATGGCTACACCTTC.

This chain connects TRBV6-5 to TRBJ2-3, with TRBD2 matching over 14 bases. CDR1 and CDR2 (germline): MNHEY, SVGAGI. Trimming cost V 2 bases and J 7 bases; bases outside gene matches: 5. CDR3 length equals 16 residues. CDR3: CASSYPTSGGANTQYF. CDR3 nucleotide sequence: TGTGCCAGCAGTTACCCGACTAGCGGGGGGGCCAATACGCAGTATTTT.

This clone was counted between two and nine times. The rearrangement links TRBV5-1 to TRBJ2-7, with D uncertain. Germline V gene lookup returns CDR1 SGHRS and CDR2 YFSETQ. The CDR3 has 15 residues. V was cut by 0 bases and J by 0 bases, with 10 bases left in between. CDR3 nucleotide sequence: TGCGCCAGCAGCTTGGGTGTTAGCAGCTCCTACGAGCAGTACTTC. This encodes CASSLGVSSSYEQYF.

The V gene is TRBV18, the J gene TRBJ1-1; D perhaps matches TRBD1 (6 bases). V gave up 6 bases and J gave up 0 bases, with 26 bases separating them. Germline CDR1 is KGHSH and CDR2 is LQKENI. The CDR3 covers 19 residues. The CDR3 reads CASSPEGGHTILMNTEAFF. As DNA, the CDR3 is TGTGCCAGCTCCCCCGAGGGGGGGCACACGATCCTAATGAACACTGAAGCTTTCTTT.

V usage is TRBV18 and J usage is TRBJ2-1; a possible D gene is TRBD2 (6 bases). Germline CDR1 and CDR2: KGHSH and LQKENI. V lost 8 bases and J 5 bases, leaving 13 bases between the germline ends. There are 13 residues in the CDR3. CDR3 region: CASIGGPNNEQFF. The CDR3 DNA follows: TGTGCCAGCATCGGGGGACCCAACAATGAGCAGTTCTTC.

V usage is TRBV12-3 or TRBV12-4 and J usage is TRBJ1-1; tentatively, D is TRBD1 (5 bases). V gave up 6 bases and J gave up 3 bases, with 8 bases separating them. CDR3 length: 12 residues. CDR3 nucleotide sequence: TGTGCCAGCAGCGGAGGGGACACTGAAGCTTTCTTT. It specifies CASSGGDTEAFF.

The gene calls are TRBV5-1 and TRBJ1-3, with TRBD1 matching over 12 bases. V shed 3 bases, J shed 4 bases, and the junction held 5 bases outside the gene matches. The CDR3 runs to 16 residues. Germline CDR1 reads SGHRS; CDR2 reads YFSETQ. This chain's CDR3 is CASSSGQGARGNTIYF. DNA for the CDR3: TGCGCCAGCAGCTCGGGACAGGGGGCGCGAGGAAACACCATATATTTT.

The chain joins TRBV21-1 to TRBJ1-2. TRBV21-1 is described as a pseudogene. The CDR3 loop spans 15 amino acids. CDR3 DNA sequence: TGTGCCAGCAGCAAATCAACGGGGGGGGCCGGAGGCTACACCTTC. This gives the protein CASSKSTGGAGGYTF.

The chain uses TRBV7-9 and TRBJ1-4, with 7 bases fitting TRBD1. The V gene's germline CDR1 is SEHNR and CDR2 FQNEAQ (reference sequence). Trimming cost V 5 bases and J 7 bases; bases outside gene matches: 10. This CDR3 contains 15 residues. Written as DNA, the CDR3 is TGTGCCAGCAGCACGGATGACAGGGTGATTGAAAAACTGTTTTTT. This codes for CASSTDDRVIEKLFF.

The chain couples TRBV7-6 to TRBJ2-2; TRBD1 aligns across 8 bases. This CDR3 region has 15 residues. CDR1 is SGHVS and CDR2 is FNYEAQ in the germline V gene. V shed 0 bases and J 7 bases; nucleotides not matched to a gene: 4. The CDR3, as DNA: TGTGCCAGCAGCTTAGCACAGGGGGGAATCGGGGAGCTGTTTTTT. It yields the protein CASSLAQGGIGELFF.

V gene TRBV28 combines with J gene TRBJ1-5; possibly TRBD1 for D (5 bases). The CDR3 sequence is 15 residues long. The V end lost 4 bases, the J end lost 7 bases, and 17 bases lay between the germline ends. Germline V gene lookup returns CDR1 MDHEN and CDR2 SYDVKM. CDR3 loop: CASSSSGQAGQPQHF. In nucleotides, the CDR3 is TGTGCCAGCAGTTCCTCGGGGCAGGCGGGACAGCCCCAGCATTTT.

V and J are TRBV18 and TRBJ1-4; TRBD1 is a possible D gene (5 bases). This CDR3 has 15 residues. Germline V gives CDR1 KGHSH, CDR2 LQKENI. Trimming removed 6 bases at V and 5 bases at J, with 16 bases between. DNA of the CDR3: TGTGCCAGCTCGCTCCAGGGAGGGGAAAATGAAAAACTGTTTTTT. Translating gives CASSLQGGENEKLFF.

Here the CDR3 reads CASSPPGPWRQGRDTEAFF. The DNA of the CDR3 is TGTGCCAGCAGTCCCCCCGGACCCTGGCGACAGGGGAGAGACACTGAAGCTTTCTTT. The J gene is TRBJ1-1, the V gene TRBV28, with TRBD1 matching 8 bases. The CDR3 contains 19 residues. The trim removed 5 bases at V and 3 bases at J, leaving 20 bases unmatched. In germline, CDR1 is MDHEN, CDR2 SYDVKM. Together with reference TRBV28 and TRBJ1-1, the CDR3 gives the full variable domain: DVKVTQSSRYLVKRTGEKVFLECVQDMDHENMFWYRQDPGLGLRLIYFSYDVKMKEKGDIPEGYSVSREKKERFSLILESASTNQTSMYLCASSPPGPWRQGRDTEAFFGQGTRLTVV.

This chain connects TRBV18 to TRBJ1-1; D gene unclear. Germline CDR1 is KGHSH and CDR2 is LQKENI. The CDR3 runs 15 residues. V lost 2 bases, J lost 1 base, and 11 bases lay in between. The CDR3 DNA follows: TGTGCCAGCTCACCATGGGCCAGAAAGAACACTGAAGCTTTCTTT. Translated: CASSPWARKNTEAFF.

CDR3 DNA: TGTGCCAGCAGTCCCCAGACAGGGCCTCATGGCTACACCTTC. Amino acid sequence: CASSPQTGPHGYTF. This rearrangement joins TRBV28 to TRBJ1-2; 7 bases fit TRBD1. CDR3 size: 14 residues. Germline CDR1 reads MDHEN; CDR2 reads SYDVKM. J gave up 6 bases and V 5 bases, and 9 bases lay outside the gene matches.

This clone has a single count. A read error is possible here, since a much larger clone lies one base away. The V gene is TRBV27, the J gene TRBJ1-2; 9 positions agree with TRBD1. The CDR3 consists of 14 residues. Per the germline V gene, CDR1 is MNHEY and CDR2 is SMNVEV (reference sequence). The V gene end was trimmed by 4 bases and the J gene end by 2 bases; junction bases not matched to a gene: 2. The CDR3 coding sequence is TGTGCCAGCAGTTACGGACAGGGGAACTATGGCTACACCTTC. Protein: CASSYGQGNYGYTF.

V gene TRBV28 combines with J gene TRBJ1-2, with no clear D. V gave up 5 bases and J gave up 4 bases, with 14 bases separating them. Germline V gene sequence: CDR1 MDHEN, CDR2 SYDVKM. The CDR3 has 14 amino acids. CDR3: CASSPQTQTYGYTF. DNA of the CDR3: TGTGCCAGCAGTCCTCAAACACAGACCTATGGCTACACCTTC.